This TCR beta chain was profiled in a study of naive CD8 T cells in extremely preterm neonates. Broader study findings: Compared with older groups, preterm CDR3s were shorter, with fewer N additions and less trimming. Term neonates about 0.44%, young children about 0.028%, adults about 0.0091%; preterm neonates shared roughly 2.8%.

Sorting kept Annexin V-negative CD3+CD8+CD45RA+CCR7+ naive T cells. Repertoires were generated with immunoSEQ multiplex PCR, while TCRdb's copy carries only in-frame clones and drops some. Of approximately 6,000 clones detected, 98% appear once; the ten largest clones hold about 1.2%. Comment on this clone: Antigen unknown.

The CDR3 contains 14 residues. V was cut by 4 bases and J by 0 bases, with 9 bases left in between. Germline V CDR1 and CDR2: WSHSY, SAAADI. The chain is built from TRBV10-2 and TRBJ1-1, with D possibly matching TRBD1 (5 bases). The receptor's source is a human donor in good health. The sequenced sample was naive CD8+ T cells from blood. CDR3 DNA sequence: TGCGCCAGCAGTGGTTTGACAGTGAACACTGAAGCTTTCTTT. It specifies CASSGLTVNTEAFF.